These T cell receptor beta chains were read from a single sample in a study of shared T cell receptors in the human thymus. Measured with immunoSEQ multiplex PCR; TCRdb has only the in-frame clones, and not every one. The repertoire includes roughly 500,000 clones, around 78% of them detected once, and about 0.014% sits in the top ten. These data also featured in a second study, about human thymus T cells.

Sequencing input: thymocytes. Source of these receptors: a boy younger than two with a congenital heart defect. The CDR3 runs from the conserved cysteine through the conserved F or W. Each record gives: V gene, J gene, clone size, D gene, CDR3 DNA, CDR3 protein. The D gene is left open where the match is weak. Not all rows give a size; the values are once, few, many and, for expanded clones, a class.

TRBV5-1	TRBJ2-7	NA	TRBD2	TGCGCCAGCAGCTTGGCCGGGGCTCGGGGGGTCTACGAGCAGTACTTC	CASSLAGARGVYEQYF
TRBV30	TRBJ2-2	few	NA	TGTGCCTGGAGTCAAACGAGGAACCCCGGGGAGCTGTTTTTT	CAWSQTRNPGELFF
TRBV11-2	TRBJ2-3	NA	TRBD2	TGTGCCAGCAGCTTACGGGCGGGAGCGGCAGATACGCAGTATTTT	CASSLRAGAADTQYF
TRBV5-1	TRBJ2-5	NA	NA	TGCGCCAGCAGCTGTGGGGCGGGGAAGGGGCCCGAGGAGACCCAGTACTTC	CASSCGAGKGPEETQYF
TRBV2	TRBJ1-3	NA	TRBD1	TGTGCCACCCGTACCGGGACAGGGGCTCCCCAACGGCCCTTT	CATRTGTGAPQRPF
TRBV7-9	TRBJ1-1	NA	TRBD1	TGTGCCAGCAGCTCCCCTAAGGGGGCGAACACTGAAGCTTTCTTT	CASSSPKGANTEAFF
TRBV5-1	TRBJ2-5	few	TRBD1	TGCGCCAGCAGCGGACAGGGGAACCAAGAGACCCAGTACTTC	CASSGQGNQETQYF
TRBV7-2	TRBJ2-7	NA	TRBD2	TGTGCCAGCAGCAACCTAGCGGGAGGCGGTGAGCAGTACTTC	CASSNLAGGGEQYF
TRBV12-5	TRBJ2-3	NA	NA	TGTGCTATCAATTTTCGGGAAACGCAGTATTTT	CAINFRETQYF
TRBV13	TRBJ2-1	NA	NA	TGTGCCAGCAGCCCTCCGGGCGGGGCCTACAATGAGCAGTTCTTC	CASSPPGGAYNEQFF
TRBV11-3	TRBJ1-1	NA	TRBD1	TGTGCCAGCAGCTTAACAACAGGGGGGGCCACTGAAGCTTTCTTT	CASSLTTGGATEAFF
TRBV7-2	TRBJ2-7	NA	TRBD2	TGTGCCAGCAGCCCGGGACTAGCGGGAGGGGGCCACGAGCAGTACTTC	CASSPGLAGGGHEQYF
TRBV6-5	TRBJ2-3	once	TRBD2	TGTGCCAGCAGTTACTCGATCCGGCAGGGAGGGGATACGCAGTATTTT	CASSYSIRQGGDTQYF
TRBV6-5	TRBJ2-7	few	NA	TGTGCCAGCAGTGACAGCTCCTACGAGCAGTACTTC	CASSDSSYEQYF
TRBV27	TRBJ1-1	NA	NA	TGTGCCAGCAGTTCCCAAACGCGGCGAACTGAAGCTTTCTTT	CASSSQTRRTEAFF
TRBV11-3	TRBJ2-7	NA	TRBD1	TGTGCCAGCAGCTTAGGACAGGGTGAATCCTACGAGCAGTACTTC	CASSLGQGESYEQYF
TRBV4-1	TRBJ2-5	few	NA	TGCGCCAGCAGCCAAGGGGGGCCGACTAGCCCCCAAGAGACCCAGTACTTC	CASSQGGPTSPQETQYF
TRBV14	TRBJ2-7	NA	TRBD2	TGTGCCAGCAGCCAAGGCCAAGAGTGGAGACTAGCGGGAGAAAGGGCCTACGAGCAGTACTTC	CASSQGQEWRLAGERAYEQYF
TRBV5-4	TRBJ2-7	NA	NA	TGTGCCAGCAGCTTGGCCCAGGAGGTAGGGTACGAGCAGTACTTC	CASSLAQEVGYEQYF
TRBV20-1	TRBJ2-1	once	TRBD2	TGCAGTGTCCGGGGGGGGTATGAGTTCTTC	CSVRGGYEFF
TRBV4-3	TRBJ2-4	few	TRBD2	TGCGCCAGCAGCCAAGTAGTCGGGAGGGCCCACAAAAACATTCAGTACTTC	CASSQVVGRAHKNIQYF
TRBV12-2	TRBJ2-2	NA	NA	TGTGCAAGTCGCTTGGGGCAGGGGATGTCAAACACCGGGGAGCTGTTTTTT	CASRLGQGMSNTGELFF
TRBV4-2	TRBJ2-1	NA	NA	TGTGCCAGCAGCCAAGATCTTGCAGGGCGTCGGATCCGATCGTACAATGAGCAGTTCTTC	CASSQDLAGRRIRSYNEQFF
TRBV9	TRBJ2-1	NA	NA	TGTGCCAGCAGCCCAGAGAAGGACACCGAGCTGGTCAATGAGCAGTTCTTC	CASSPEKDTELVNEQFF
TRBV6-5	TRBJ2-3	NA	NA	TGTGCCAGCAGTTACACCGGAGGGGCAGATACGCAGTATTTT	CASSYTGGADTQYF
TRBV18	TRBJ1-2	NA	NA	TGTGCCAGCTCACTCGAGGGTTATGGCTACACCTTC	CASSLEGYGYTF
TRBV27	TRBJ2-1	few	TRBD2	TGTGCCAGCAGTGGAGGGGCGGGGGGGTCGGACAATGAGCAGTTCTTC	CASSGGAGGSDNEQFF
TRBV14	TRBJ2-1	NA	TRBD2	TGTGCCAGCAGCCAGGGACTAGCGGGAGGCCCCCACGATGAGCAGTTCTTC	CASSQGLAGGPHDEQFF
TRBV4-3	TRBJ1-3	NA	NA	TGCGCCAGCAGCCAAGATTGGGGGGAGAGCTCTGGAAACACCATATATTTT	CASSQDWGESSGNTIYF
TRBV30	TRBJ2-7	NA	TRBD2	TGTGCCTGGACCCTGACTAGCGGGAGTGCCGAGCAGTACTTC	CAWTLTSGSAEQYF
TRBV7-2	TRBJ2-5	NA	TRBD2	TGTGCCAGCATCCTACTAGCGGGAGGCCGTGAGACCCAGTACTTC	CASILLAGGRETQYF
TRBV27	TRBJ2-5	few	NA	TGTGCCAGCAGTCCAGCGTACCAAGAGACCCAGTACTTC	CASSPAYQETQYF
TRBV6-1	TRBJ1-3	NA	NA	TGTGCCAGCAGTCCCAACAGGGACGCGCCCAACACCATATATTTT	CASSPNRDAPNTIYF
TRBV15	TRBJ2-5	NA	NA	TGTGCCACCAGCACCGCGCGGCAGATTTACGAACAAGAGACCCAGTACTTC	CATSTARQIYEQETQYF
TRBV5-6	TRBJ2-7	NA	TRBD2	TGTGCCAGCAGCTTGGCCGGGGCTAGCGGGAGTTACGAGCAGTACTTC	CASSLAGASGSYEQYF
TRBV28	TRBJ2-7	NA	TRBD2	TGTGCCAGCAGTTTACTAGCGGGAGACTTCCAATACGAGCAGTACTTC	CASSLLAGDFQYEQYF
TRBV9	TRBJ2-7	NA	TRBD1	TGTGCCAGCAGCGTAGGAAGGGACAGGGGCCGATACGAGCAGTACTTC	CASSVGRDRGRYEQYF
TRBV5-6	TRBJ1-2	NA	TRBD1	TGTGCCAGCAGCTTGTGTGGACCCAGGGGGCCCTTTGGCTACACCTTC	CASSLCGPRGPFGYTF
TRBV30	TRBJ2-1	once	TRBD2	TGTGCCTGGGACGTGGCGGGGGTCCTCTCCTACAATGAGCAGTTCTTC	CAWDVAGVLSYNEQFF
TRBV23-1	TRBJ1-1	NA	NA	TGCGCCAGCAGTCAACGAGTCATGAACACTGAAGCTTTCTTT	CASSQRVMNTEAFF
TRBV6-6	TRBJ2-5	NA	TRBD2	TGTGCCAGCAGCCTCGGACTAGCGGGGTCTCGGACCCAGTACTTC	CASSLGLAGSRTQYF
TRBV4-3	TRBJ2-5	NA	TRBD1	TGCGCCAGCAGCCTGACAGGGGACGGGGAGACCCAGTACTTC	CASSLTGDGETQYF
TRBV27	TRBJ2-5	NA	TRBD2	TGTGCCAGCTCGGCTAGCGGGATAGGGGGTTTTGAGTACTTC	CASSASGIGGFEYF
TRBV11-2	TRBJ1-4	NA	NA	TGTGCCAGCAGCCCGGACATGAGAAGTGAAAAACTGTTTTTT	CASSPDMRSEKLFF
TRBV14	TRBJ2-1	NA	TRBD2	TGTGCCAGCAGCCCGGGACTAGCTGAAACGAGCTCCTACAATGAGCAGTTCTTC	CASSPGLAETSSYNEQFF
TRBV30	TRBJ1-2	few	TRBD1	TGTGCCTGGAGTGCTACCCTAAACCGGGACAGCCACTATGGCTACACCTTC	CAWSATLNRDSHYGYTF
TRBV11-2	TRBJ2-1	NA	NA	TGTGCCAGCAGCTCAGGGGAGGGGGACTCCGATGACAATGAGCAGTTCTTC	CASSSGEGDSDDNEQFF
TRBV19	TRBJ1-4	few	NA	TGTGCCAGTAGTAGGAGGACGGGGGGCCCAACTAATGAAAAACTGTTTTTT	CASSRRTGGPTNEKLFF
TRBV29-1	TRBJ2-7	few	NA	TGCAGCGTTGGCCAGGGAGGAGTCTACGAGCAGTACTTC	CSVGQGGVYEQYF
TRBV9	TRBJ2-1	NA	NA	TGTGCCAGCAGCGCTTTTAACGGGGTGGGCTACAATGAGCAGTTCTTC	CASSAFNGVGYNEQFF
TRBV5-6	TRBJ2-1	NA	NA	TGTGCCAGCAGCTTGGGACTTGAGCCAAGCTCCTACAATGAGCAGTTCTTC	CASSLGLEPSSYNEQFF
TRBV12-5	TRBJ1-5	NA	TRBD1	TGTGCTAGTGGTTTGACCGACGGGACAGACAATCAGCCCCAGCATTTT	CASGLTDGTDNQPQHF
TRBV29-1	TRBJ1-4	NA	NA	TGCAGCGTTGAATCCAGGTGGAATGAAAAACTGTTTTTT	CSVESRWNEKLFF
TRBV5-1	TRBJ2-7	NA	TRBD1	TGCGCCAGCAGCTCTGACAGGGCCCAATCCTACGAGCAGTACTTC	CASSSDRAQSYEQYF
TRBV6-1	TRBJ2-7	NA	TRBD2	TGTGCCAGCACCCCGGCGGGAGGGGTTGACGAGCAGTACTTC	CASTPAGGVDEQYF
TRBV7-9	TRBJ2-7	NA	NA	TGTGCCAGCAGCTTAGGGGCGTCCTACGAGCAGTACTTC	CASSLGASYEQYF
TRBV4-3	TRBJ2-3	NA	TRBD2	TGCGCCAGCAGCCAGGCGGGGGGTGGGAGCGTGACAGATACGCAGTATTTT	CASSQAGGGSVTDTQYF